This T cell receptor beta chain comes out of a study of blood T cell repertoires in COVID-19. Study background: Material from acute and convalescent COVID-19 was sourced from the United States, Italy and Spain.

Authors' processing steps: Amplification from reference gene primers served as the basis for estimated nucleated cell counts. The data were produced by immunoSEQ multiplex PCR, yet TCRdb's version contains in-frame clones alone and is incomplete. From that table come the V and J calls and clone size; the DNA was used to work out D and trimming. The sample has about 100,000 clones, roughly 80% seen once; the top ten hold 3.3%. V shed 3 bases and J 5 bases; nucleotides not matched to a gene: 6. This CDR3 has 16 residues. Germline CDR1 is KGHDR and CDR2 is SFDVKD. The sample consisted of peripheral blood. The chain combines TRBV24-1 with TRBJ2-2; 9 bases match TRBD1. This TCR was sampled from a woman over 75 with active or convalescent COVID-19. CDR3 nucleotides: TGTGCCACCAGTGATCCGGGACAGGGCATGACCGGGGAGCTGTTTTTT. It yields the protein CATSDPGQGMTGELFF.